The T cell receptor (beta chain) under discussion was sequenced for a study of human T cells and chemical hapten exposure. The table lists this clonotype with a few counts. Library construction involved attaching unique molecular identifiers to individual cDNA molecules, which allowed quantitative, reproducible TCR counting. Under the authors' procedure: Individual samples carried between about 20,000 and 700,000 TCRs, with 80,000 to 100,000 as the median. Via MiXCR, TCRdb re-called the RACE reads, giving one row per CDR3 protein. For this entry, the V and J calls and clone size follow TCRdb and not the study's own pipeline. The table lists a few hundred thousand distinct CDR3 sequences, under 6.5% of them singletons. After removal of 5 bases from V and 0 bases from J, the junction contained 6 bases not matched to a gene. This CDR3 comprises 18 residues. Germline-derived CDR1 and CDR2 are SGHAT and FQDESV (reference sequence).

The sample's time point: patch test 2, 6 weeks after DPC sensitization. Noted treatment: therapeutic diphenylcyclopropenone sensitization with weekly scalp DPC. Sequencing started from total RNA isolated from unfractionated whole blood. This sample comprised whole blood, obtained in connection with sensitization to the hapten diphenylcyclopropenone (DPC). The chain links TRBV11-1 to TRBJ2-6, with TRBD1 matching 11 bases. This receptor was taken from a woman between 18 and 29 years old with alopecia areata. Some clones in this sample may be carry-over from other donors' samples. The CDR3: CASSPGQGASSGANVLTF. For the CDR3, the DNA is TGTGCCAGCAGCCCAGGACAGGGGGCATCCTCTGGGGCCAACGTCCTGACTTTC.